This T cell receptor beta chain originates from a study of T cells in Graves' hyperthyroidism and ophthalmopathy. Using RNA transcripts as the source, TCR beta CDR3 regions were amplified. The TCR CDR3 first-round RT-PCR relied on the HTBI primer set. TCRdb re-called the multiplex PCR reads with MiXCR, one entry per CDR3 protein. The table includes approximately 530,000 distinct CDR3 sequences, 15% to 20% detected once. The germline V and J ends were trimmed by 0 bases and 1 base, with 11 bases remaining between them. This CDR3 is built from 16 residues. CDR1 and CDR2 from the germline V gene are SGHDN and FVKESK.

The sample taken for sequencing was blood. The sequence came from a young woman with Graves' hyperthyroidism. The chain recombines TRBV14 with TRBJ2-3; TRBD1 might be the D (5 bases). In DNA, the CDR3 is TGTGCCAGCAGCCAAGATTCAGGGCGCGGCACAGATACGCAGTATTTT. Its translation is CASSQDSGRGTDTQYF.